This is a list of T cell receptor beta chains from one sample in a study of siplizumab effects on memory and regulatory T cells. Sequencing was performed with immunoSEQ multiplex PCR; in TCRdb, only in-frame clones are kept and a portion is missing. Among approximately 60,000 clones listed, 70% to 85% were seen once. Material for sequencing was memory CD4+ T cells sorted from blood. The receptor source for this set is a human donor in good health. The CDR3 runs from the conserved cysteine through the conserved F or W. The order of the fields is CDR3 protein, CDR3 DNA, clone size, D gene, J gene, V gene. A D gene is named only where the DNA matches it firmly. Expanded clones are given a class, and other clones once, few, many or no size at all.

CASSQSEGRREPQHF,TGTGCCAGCAGCCAATCGGAAGGGAGAAGGGAGCCCCAGCATTTT,NA,NA,TRBJ1-5,TRBV4-2
CASSHGRRGDYGYTF,TGTGCCAGCAGTCACGGCAGGCGGGGGGACTATGGCTACACCTTC,NA,NA,TRBJ1-2,TRBV28
CASSPNRYSAGGSEQFF,TGTGCCAGCTCACCAAATAGGTATTCGGCAGGGGGAAGTGAGCAGTTCTTC,NA,TRBD1,TRBJ2-1,TRBV18
CASSPRGLSEQYF,TGTGCCAGCAGCCCCCGGGGGCTCTCCGAGCAGTACTTC,NA,NA,TRBJ2-7,TRBV9
CASSLVSGSEAFF,TGTGCCAGCAGCTTGGTATCGGGCTCTGAAGCTTTCTTT,NA,NA,TRBJ1-1,TRBV5-4
CASSQIGGLSTDTQYF,TGCGCCAGCAGCCAGATTGGGGGGTTGAGCACAGATACGCAGTATTTT,NA,NA,TRBJ2-3,TRBV4-1
CASRSRGVSGEQFF,TGTGCCAGCAGATCACGGGGGGTTTCTGGGGAGCAGTTCTTC,NA,TRBD2,TRBJ2-1,TRBV7-2
CASSLQGRAFF,TGTGCCAGCAGTTTACAGGGAAGGGCTTTCTTT,once,NA,TRBJ1-1,TRBV6-1
CATSRQGEQFF,TGTGCCACCAGCAGACAGGGAGAGCAGTTCTTC,NA,NA,TRBJ2-1,TRBV15
CASRQGTLGAFF,TGTGCCAGCAGACAGGGGACACTGGGAGCTTTCTTT,NA,TRBD1,TRBJ1-1,TRBV6-6
CASRPDITGELFF,TGTGCCAGCAGACCCGACATCACCGGGGAGCTGTTTTTT,NA,NA,TRBJ2-2,TRBV14
CAISEWSLIYGYTF,TGTGCCATCAGTGAGTGGTCCCTGATCTATGGCTACACCTTC,NA,NA,TRBJ1-2,TRBV10-3
CASSLSGLLSEQFF,TGTGCCAGCAGCTTATCCGGACTCCTTAGCGAGCAGTTCTTC,few,NA,TRBJ2-1,TRBV7-3
CASSLNPSGGSANVLTF,TGTGCCAGCAGTTTAAATCCTAGCGGGGGGTCTGCCAACGTCCTGACTTTC,once,TRBD2,TRBJ2-6,TRBV27
CASSLSASKVTDTQYF,TGTGCCAGCAGCTTGAGTGCGAGCAAGGTGACAGATACGCAGTATTTT,NA,NA,TRBJ2-3,TRBV5-4
CASSPNHGGNSPLHF,TGCGCCAGCAGCCCCAATCACGGCGGGAATTCACCCCTCCACTTT,NA,NA,TRBJ1-6,TRBV5-1
CASSPAGGSPETQYF,TGTGCCAGCTCACCAGCGGGGGGGTCCCCAGAGACCCAGTACTTC,once,TRBD2,TRBJ2-5,TRBV18
CASSVLTGGSAEQYF,TGTGCCAGCAGCGTCCTAACTGGAGGCTCTGCCGAGCAGTACTTC,NA,NA,TRBJ2-7,TRBV7-9
CSADRGWGYTF,TGCAGCGCCGACAGGGGCTGGGGCTACACCTTC,NA,TRBD1,TRBJ1-2,TRBV29-1
CASSSGTSGGLEQFF,TGTGCCAGCAGCTCCGGGACTAGCGGGGGGCTTGAGCAGTTCTTC,NA,TRBD2,TRBJ2-1,TRBV11-3
CVSSEGAVLKNIQYF,TGTGTCAGCAGTGAAGGAGCAGTACTAAAAAACATTCAGTACTTC,NA,NA,TRBJ2-4,TRBV6-9
CASSTDPFSGNTIYF,TGTGCCAGCAGCACCGACCCCTTCTCTGGAAACACCATATATTTT,NA,NA,TRBJ1-3,TRBV5-4
CASRLAGGNTDTQYF,TGTGCCAGCAGACTAGCGGGGGGGAACACAGATACGCAGTATTTT,NA,TRBD2,TRBJ2-3,TRBV27
CASFVTGSGNTIYF,TGTGCCAGCTTCGTAACAGGCTCTGGAAACACCATATATTTT,NA,NA,TRBJ1-3,TRBV5-6
CASRIGGINQPQHF,TGTGCCAGTAGGATTGGGGGGATCAATCAGCCCCAGCATTTT,NA,NA,TRBJ1-5,TRBV19
CASSRGAGGETQYF,TGTGCCAGCAGCCGCGGGGCAGGGGGAGAGACCCAGTACTTC,NA,NA,TRBJ2-5,TRBV5-6
CASSRDRASAEAFF,TGCGCCAGCAGCCGGGACAGGGCCAGCGCTGAAGCTTTCTTT,NA,TRBD1,TRBJ1-1,TRBV5-1
CAWFGTLSRGNTIYF,TGTGCCTGGTTTGGGACGTTATCGCGGGGAAACACCATATATTTT,NA,NA,TRBJ1-3,TRBV30
CASSLRRSTEAFF,TGTGCCAGCAGCTTGAGGCGGTCGACTGAAGCTTTCTTT,NA,NA,TRBJ1-1,TRBV5-6
CASSLLVGTATIPVF,TGTGCCAGCAGCCTGCTCGTAGGGACAGCTACAATCCCCGTTTTC,once,TRBD1,TRBJ2-7,TRBV11-1
CASRRGLAGFDEQYF,TGCGCCAGCAGACGAGGTCTAGCGGGTTTTGACGAGCAGTACTTC,NA,TRBD2,TRBJ2-7,TRBV5-1
CASSFRAGGGNEQFF,TGTGCCAGCAGCTTCAGAGCGGGGGGCGGCAATGAGCAGTTCTTC,NA,TRBD2,TRBJ2-1,TRBV13
CASSQVTRGDNEQFF,TGTGCCAGCAGCCAAGTGACAAGGGGGGACAATGAGCAGTTCTTC,NA,NA,TRBJ2-1,TRBV4-2
CASSALAPGQGADEQYF,TGTGCCAGTAGCGCTCTGGCCCCGGGACAGGGGGCGGACGAGCAGTACTTC,NA,TRBD1,TRBJ2-7,TRBV19
CASSPLGTVQETQYF,TGTGCCAGCTCACCACTAGGGACAGTACAAGAGACCCAGTACTTC,NA,TRBD1,TRBJ2-5,TRBV18
CASSRTDGKPTNYGYTF,TGTGCCAGCAGCCGAACGGACGGAAAACCCACTAACTATGGCTACACCTTC,few,NA,TRBJ1-2,TRBV4-2
CASSTGTTRSYEQYF,TGTGCCAGCAGCACCGGGACCACTCGGTCCTACGAGCAGTACTTC,NA,NA,TRBJ2-7,TRBV5-4
CASSPTSGSYEQYF,TGTGCCAGCAGCCCCACTAGCGGCTCCTACGAGCAGTACTTC,NA,TRBD2,TRBJ2-7,TRBV7-2
CASSISPRDTGLAYEQYF,TGCGCCAGCAGCATAAGCCCCCGGGACACAGGTCTTGCCTACGAGCAGTACTTC,NA,NA,TRBJ2-7,TRBV5-1
CASSYSTVNYEQYF,TGTGCCAGCAGTTACTCTACAGTAAACTACGAGCAGTACTTC,NA,NA,TRBJ2-7,TRBV6-6
CASSLGIQETQYF,TGTGCCAGTAGTTTAGGGATCCAAGAGACCCAGTACTTC,NA,NA,TRBJ2-5,TRBV27
CASSPGGARANEKLFF,TGTGCCAGCAGCCCCGGGGGGGCGAGGGCTAATGAAAAACTGTTTTTT,NA,NA,TRBJ1-4,TRBV7-2
CASSSGQERGAFF,TGCGCCAGCAGCTCCGGACAGGAGAGAGGAGCTTTCTTT,NA,TRBD1,TRBJ1-1,TRBV5-1
CASSPGLLNNQPQHF,TGTGCCAGCAGTCCGGGACTCTTAAACAATCAGCCCCAGCATTTT,NA,NA,TRBJ1-5,TRBV5-6
CSVEQHRNTEAFF,TGCAGCGTTGAACAACACCGGAACACTGAAGCTTTCTTT,NA,NA,TRBJ1-1,TRBV29-1